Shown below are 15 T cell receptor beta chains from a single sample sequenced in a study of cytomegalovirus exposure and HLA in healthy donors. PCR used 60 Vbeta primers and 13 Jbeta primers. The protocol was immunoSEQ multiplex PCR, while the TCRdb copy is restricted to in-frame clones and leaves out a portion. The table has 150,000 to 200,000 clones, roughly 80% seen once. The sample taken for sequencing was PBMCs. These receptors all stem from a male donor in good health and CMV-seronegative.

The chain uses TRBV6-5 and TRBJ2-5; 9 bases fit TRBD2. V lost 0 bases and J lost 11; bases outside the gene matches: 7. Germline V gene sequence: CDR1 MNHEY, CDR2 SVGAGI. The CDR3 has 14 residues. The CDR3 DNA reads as TGTGCCAGCAGTTACTCTAACTTAGCGGGGGAGCAGTACTTC. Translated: CASSYSNLAGEQYF.

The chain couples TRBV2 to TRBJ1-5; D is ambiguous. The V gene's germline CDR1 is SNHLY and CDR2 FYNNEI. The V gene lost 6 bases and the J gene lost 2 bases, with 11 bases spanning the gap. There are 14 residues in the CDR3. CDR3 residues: CASRGDTGNQPQHF. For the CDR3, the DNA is TGTGCCAGCAGGGGAGATACCGGCAATCAGCCCCAGCATTTT.

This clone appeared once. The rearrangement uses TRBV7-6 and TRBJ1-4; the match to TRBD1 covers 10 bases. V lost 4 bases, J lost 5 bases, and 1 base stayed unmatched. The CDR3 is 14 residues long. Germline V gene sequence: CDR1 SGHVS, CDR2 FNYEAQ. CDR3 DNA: TGTGCCAGCAGCTGGGGACAGGGGAATGAAAAACTGTTTTTT. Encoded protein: CASSWGQGNEKLFF.

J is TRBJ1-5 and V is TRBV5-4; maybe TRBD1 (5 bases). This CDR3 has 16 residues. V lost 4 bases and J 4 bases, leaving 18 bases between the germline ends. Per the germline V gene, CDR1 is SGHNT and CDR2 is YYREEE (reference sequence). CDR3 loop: CASSVGGVGANQPQHF. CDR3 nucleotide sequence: TGTGCCAGCAGCGTGGGGGGAGTTGGCGCTAATCAGCCCCAGCATTTT.

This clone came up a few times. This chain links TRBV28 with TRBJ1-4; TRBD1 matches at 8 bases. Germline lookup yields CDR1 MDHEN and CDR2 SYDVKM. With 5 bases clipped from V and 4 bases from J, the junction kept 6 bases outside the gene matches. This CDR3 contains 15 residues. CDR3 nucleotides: TGTGCCAGCAGTACCCGGACAGGGAATAATGAAAAACTGTTTTTT. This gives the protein CASSTRTGNNEKLFF.

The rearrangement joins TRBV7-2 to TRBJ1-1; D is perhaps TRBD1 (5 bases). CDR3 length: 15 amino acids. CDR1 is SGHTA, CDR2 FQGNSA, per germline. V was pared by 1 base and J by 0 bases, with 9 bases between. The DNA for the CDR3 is TGTGCCAGCAGCTTAGGTACAGGAATGAACACTGAAGCTTTCTTT. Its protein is CASSLGTGMNTEAFF.

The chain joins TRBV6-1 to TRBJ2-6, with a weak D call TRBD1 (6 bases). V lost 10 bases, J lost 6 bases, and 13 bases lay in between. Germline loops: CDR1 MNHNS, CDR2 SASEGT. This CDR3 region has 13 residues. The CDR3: CATYPGVANVLTF. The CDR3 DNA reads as TGTGCCACCTATCCAGGGGTGGCCAACGTCCTGACTTTC.

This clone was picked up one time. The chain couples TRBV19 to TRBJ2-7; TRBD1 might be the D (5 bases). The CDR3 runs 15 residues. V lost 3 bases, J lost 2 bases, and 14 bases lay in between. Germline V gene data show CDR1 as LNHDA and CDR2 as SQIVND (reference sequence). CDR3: CASSISTEVPYEQYF. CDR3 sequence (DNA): TGTGCCAGTAGTATCTCGACAGAAGTACCCTACGAGCAGTACTTC.

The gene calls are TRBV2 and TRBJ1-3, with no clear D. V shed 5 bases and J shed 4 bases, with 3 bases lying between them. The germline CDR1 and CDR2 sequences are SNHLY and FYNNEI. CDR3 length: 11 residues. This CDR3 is CASSLGNTIYF. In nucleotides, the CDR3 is TGTGCCAGCAGTCTCGGAAACACCATATATTTT.

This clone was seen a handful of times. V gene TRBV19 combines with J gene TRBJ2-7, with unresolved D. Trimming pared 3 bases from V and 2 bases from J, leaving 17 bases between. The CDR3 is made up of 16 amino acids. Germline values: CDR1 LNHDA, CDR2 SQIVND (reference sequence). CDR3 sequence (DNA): TGTGCCAGTAGTATTGTTGGTGGCAGGTCAGCCTACGAGCAGTACTTC. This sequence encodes CASSIVGGRSAYEQYF.

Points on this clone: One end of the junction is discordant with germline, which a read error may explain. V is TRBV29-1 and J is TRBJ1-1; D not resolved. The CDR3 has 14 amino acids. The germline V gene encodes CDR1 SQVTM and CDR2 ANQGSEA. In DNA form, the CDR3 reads TGCAGCGTAAGCCTTTCGACAAGGAACGCTGAGGCTTTCTTT. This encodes CSVSLSTRNAEAFF.

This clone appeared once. CDR3 protein: CAWIRTGQETQYF. DNA for the CDR3: TGTGCCTGGATCAGGACAGGCCAAGAGACCCAGTACTTC. The chain couples TRBV30 to TRBJ2-5, with TRBD1 matching 7 bases. Per the germline V gene, CDR1 is GTSNPN and CDR2 is SVGIG (reference sequence). The V and J ends lost 4 bases and 1 base, in that order; junction bases with no gene match: 3. The CDR3 length is 13 residues.

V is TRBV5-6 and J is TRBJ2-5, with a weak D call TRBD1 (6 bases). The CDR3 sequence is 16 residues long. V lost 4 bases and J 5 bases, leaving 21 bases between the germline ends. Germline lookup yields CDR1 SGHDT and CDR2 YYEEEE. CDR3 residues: CASSLTRQVGLETQYF. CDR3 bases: TGTGCCAGCAGCCTAACCCGACAGGTGGGATTGGAGACCCAGTACTTC.

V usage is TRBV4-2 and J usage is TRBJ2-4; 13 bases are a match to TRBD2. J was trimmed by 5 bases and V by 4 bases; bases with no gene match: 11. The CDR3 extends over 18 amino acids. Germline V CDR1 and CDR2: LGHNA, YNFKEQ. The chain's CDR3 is CASSPIGTSGERQNIQYF. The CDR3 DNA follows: TGTGCCAGCAGCCCGATAGGGACTAGCGGGGAACGTCAAAACATTCAGTACTTC.

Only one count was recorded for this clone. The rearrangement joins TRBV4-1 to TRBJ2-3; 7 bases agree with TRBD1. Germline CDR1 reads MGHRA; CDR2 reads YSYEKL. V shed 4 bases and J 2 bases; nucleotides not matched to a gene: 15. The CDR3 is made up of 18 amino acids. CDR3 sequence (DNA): TGCGCCAGCAGCCGATCACAGTCCAGGGGGTACTTCACAGATACGCAGTATTTT. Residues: CASSRSQSRGYFTDTQYF.